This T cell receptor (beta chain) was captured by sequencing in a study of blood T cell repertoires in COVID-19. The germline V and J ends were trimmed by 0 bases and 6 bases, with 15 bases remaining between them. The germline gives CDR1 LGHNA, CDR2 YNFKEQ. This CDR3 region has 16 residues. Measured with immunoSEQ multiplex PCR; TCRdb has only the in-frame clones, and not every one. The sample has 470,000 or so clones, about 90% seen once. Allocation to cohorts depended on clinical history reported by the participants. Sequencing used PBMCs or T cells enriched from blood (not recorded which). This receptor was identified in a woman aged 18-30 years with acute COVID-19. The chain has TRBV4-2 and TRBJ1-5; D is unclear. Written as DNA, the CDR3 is TGTGCCAGCAGCCAAGATGGAGGAAGATTGCCTCAGCCCCAGCATTTT. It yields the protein CASSQDGGRLPQPQHF.